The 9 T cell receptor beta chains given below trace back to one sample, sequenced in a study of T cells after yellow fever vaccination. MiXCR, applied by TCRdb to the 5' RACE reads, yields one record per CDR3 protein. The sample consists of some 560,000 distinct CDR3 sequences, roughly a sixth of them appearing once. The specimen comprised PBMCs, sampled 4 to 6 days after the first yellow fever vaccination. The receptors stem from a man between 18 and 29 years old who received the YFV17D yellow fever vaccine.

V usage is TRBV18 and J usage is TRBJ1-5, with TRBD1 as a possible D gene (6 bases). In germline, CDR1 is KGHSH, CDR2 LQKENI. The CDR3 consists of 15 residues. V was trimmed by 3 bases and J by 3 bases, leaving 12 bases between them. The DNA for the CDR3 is TGTGCCAGCTCACCGATGGGGGGCGTCAATCAGCCCCAGCATTTT. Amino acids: CASSPMGGVNQPQHF. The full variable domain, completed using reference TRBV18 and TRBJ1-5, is NAGVMQNPRHLVRRRGQEARLRCSPMKGHSHVYWYRQLPEEGLKFMVYLQKENIIDESGMPKERFSAEFPKEGPSILRIQQVVRGDSAAYFCASSPMGGVNQPQHFGDGTRLSIL.

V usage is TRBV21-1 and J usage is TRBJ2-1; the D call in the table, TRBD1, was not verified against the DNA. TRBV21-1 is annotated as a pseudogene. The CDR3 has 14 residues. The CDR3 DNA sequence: TGTGCCAGCAGCAAGTCGGACAGGCACAATGAGCAGTTCTTC. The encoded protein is CASSKSDRHNEQFF.

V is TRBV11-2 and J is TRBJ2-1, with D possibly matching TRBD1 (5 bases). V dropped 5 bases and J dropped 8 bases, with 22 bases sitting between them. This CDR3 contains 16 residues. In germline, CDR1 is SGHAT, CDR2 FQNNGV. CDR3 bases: TGTGCCAGCAGCGGGCCCCTGAACACAGGTGACCATGAGCAGTTCTTC. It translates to CASSGPLNTGDHEQFF.

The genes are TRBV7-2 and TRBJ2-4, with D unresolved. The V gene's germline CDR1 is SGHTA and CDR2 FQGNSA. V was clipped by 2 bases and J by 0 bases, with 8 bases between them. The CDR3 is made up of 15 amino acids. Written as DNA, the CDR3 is TGTGCCAGCAGCTTACCCCGGGTAGCCAAAAACATTCAGTACTTC. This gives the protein CASSLPRVAKNIQYF. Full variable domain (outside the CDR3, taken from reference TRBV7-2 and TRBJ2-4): GAGVSQSPSNKVTEKGKDVELRCDPISGHTALYWYRQSLGQGLEFLIYFQGNSAPDKSGLPSDRFSAERTGGSVSTLTIQRTQQEDSAVYLCASSLPRVAKNIQYFGAGTRLSVL.

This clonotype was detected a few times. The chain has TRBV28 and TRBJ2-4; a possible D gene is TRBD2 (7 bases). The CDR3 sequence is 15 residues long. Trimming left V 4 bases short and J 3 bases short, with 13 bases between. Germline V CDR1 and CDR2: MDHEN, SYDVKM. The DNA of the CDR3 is TGTGCCAGCAGTTCAGGAGGGGGGGGCAAAAACATTCAGTACTTC. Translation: CASSSGGGGKNIQYF.

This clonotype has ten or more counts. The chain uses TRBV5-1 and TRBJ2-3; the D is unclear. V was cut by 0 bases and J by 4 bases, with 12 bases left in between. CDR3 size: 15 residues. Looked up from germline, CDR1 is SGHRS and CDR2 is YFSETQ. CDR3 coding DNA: TGCGCCAGCAGCTTGGAATGGGCAGCACCAGATACGCAGTATTTT. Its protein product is CASSLEWAAPDTQYF. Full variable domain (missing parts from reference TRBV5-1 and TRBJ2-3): KAGVTQTPRYLIKTRGQQVTLSCSPISGHRSVSWYQQTPGQGLQFLFEYFSETQRNKGNFPGRFSGRQFSNSRSEMNVSTLELGDSALYLCASSLEWAAPDTQYFGPGTRLTVL.

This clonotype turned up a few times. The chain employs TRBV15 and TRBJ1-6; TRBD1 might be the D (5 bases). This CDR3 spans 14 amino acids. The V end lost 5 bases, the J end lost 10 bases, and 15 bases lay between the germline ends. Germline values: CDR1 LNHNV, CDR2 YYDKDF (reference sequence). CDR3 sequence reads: CATSPRWGESPLHF. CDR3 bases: TGTGCCACCAGCCCCCGGTGGGGGGAATCACCCCTCCACTTT.

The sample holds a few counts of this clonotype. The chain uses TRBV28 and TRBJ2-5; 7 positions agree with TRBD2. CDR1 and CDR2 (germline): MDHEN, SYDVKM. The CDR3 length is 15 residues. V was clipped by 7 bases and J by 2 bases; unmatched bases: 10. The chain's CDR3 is CASNQVAGYQETQYF. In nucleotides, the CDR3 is TGTGCCAGCAACCAAGTAGCGGGCTATCAAGAGACCCAGTACTTC.

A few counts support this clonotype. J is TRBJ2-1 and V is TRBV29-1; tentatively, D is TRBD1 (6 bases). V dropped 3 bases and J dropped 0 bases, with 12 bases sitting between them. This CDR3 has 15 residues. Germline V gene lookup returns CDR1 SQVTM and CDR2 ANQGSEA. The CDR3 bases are TGCAGCGTTGATGGGGACACAAGCTCCTACAATGAGCAGTTCTTC. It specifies CSVDGDTSSYNEQFF.